The following is a TCR beta chain sequence with its context. No antigen is known for it. The data are from a study of metastatic and nonmetastatic thyroid tumors. At the level of the study: Repertoires from blood and tumor or nodule tissue of malignant and benign thyroid patients were compared. The study's findings and limits: Patients with malignant thyroid tumors reportedly had significantly higher TCR beta diversity than those with benign nodules, in blood and tumor.

Per the original methods: Variation in CDR3 across clinicopathological groups served as the basis for constructing a distant-metastasis classifier in papillary thyroid cancer. MiXCR reprocessed the PCR reads for TCRdb. TCRdb's processing, not the authors' own work, is the source of the V and J calls. This sample has fewer than 25,000 clones, with 23% found just once. Thyroid surgery had not been preceded by any treatment in any patient. The germline CDR1 and CDR2 sequences are GTSNPN and SVGIG (reference sequence). The CDR3 is 12 residues long. Trimming stripped 2 bases from V and 1 base from J, with 4 bases between.

The clonotype originates from a male donor with papillary thyroid cancer or a benign thyroid nodule (not recorded which). Some clones in this sample may be carry-over from other donors' samples. This chain connects TRBV30 to TRBJ2-3, with no clear D. The sequenced sample consisted of blood. The CDR3 loop is CAWSPRTDTQYF. CDR3 nucleotides: TGTGCCTGGAGTCCGCGCACAGATACGCAGTATTTT.